The 12 T cell receptor beta chains below were found in one sample sequenced in a study of CD8 T cells in Susac syndrome. After extraction with the RNeasy kit, about 0.45 to 1 ug of the RNA was reverse transcribed using random hexamers. From the immunoSEQ multiplex PCR reads, TCRdb called clonotypes with MiXCR, one entry per CDR3 protein. The repertoire holds approximately 140,000 distinct CDR3 sequences, 85% to 95% seen once, with 0.11% in the top ten. Sequenced sample: CD4+ T cells from PBMCs. These receptors were collected from a human donor with multiple sclerosis.

V gene TRBV3-1 combines with J gene TRBJ1-6, with 9 bases matching TRBD1. Trimming cost V 1 base and J 6 bases; bases outside gene matches: 1. The CDR3 spans 15 residues. Per the germline V gene, CDR1 is LGHDT and CDR2 is YNNKEL (reference sequence). This chain's CDR3 is CASSQGGQGNSPLHF. CDR3 sequence (DNA): TGTGCCAGCAGCCAAGGGGGACAGGGTAATTCACCCCTCCACTTT. Filled out from reference TRBV3-1 and TRBJ1-6, the complete variable domain reads DTAVSQTPKYLVTQMGNDKSIKCEQNLGHDTMYWYKQDSKKFLKIMFSYNNKELIINETVPNRFSPKSPDKAHLNLHINSLELGDSAVYFCASSQGGQGNSPLHFGNGTRLTVT.

The chain recombines TRBV7-9 with TRBJ1-2; a possible D gene is TRBD1 (5 bases). Germline CDR1 is SEHNR and CDR2 is FQNEAQ (reference sequence). The CDR3 consists of 13 residues. V was pared by 5 bases and J by 8 bases, with 15 bases between. The CDR3 region is CASSREGPRGYTF. CDR3 nucleotides: TGTGCCAGCAGCCGGGAGGGGCCGAGAGGCTACACCTTC.

This chain joins TRBV20-1 and TRBJ2-1; 12 bases agree with TRBD2. Germline V gene sequence: CDR1 DFQATT, CDR2 SNEGSKA (reference sequence). The trim removed 6 bases at V and 6 bases at J, leaving 12 bases unmatched. The CDR3 runs 16 residues. The CDR3 nucleotides are TGCAGTGCCGAACCACTAGCGGGAGGATTCCGCAATGAGCAGTTCTTC. Amino acids: CSAEPLAGGFRNEQFF.

The CDR3 reads CASSLSTGVFTGELFF. The CDR3, as DNA: TGCGCCAGCAGCTTATCTACAGGGGTTTTCACCGGGGAGCTGTTTTTT. The rearrangement links TRBV5-1 to TRBJ2-2; the match to TRBD1 covers 7 bases. The trim removed 2 bases at V and 4 bases at J, leaving 8 bases unmatched. The germline gives CDR1 SGHRS, CDR2 YFSETQ. The CDR3 is 16 amino acids.

V gene TRBV29-1 combines with J gene TRBJ1-2; D may be TRBD1 (6 bases). Trimming stripped 2 bases from V and 4 bases from J, with 11 bases between. Germline V lookup: CDR1 SQVTM, CDR2 ANQGSEA. The CDR3 contains 13 residues. The CDR3 DNA follows: TGCAGCGTTGAAAGGGGGAATAGCTATGGCTACACCTTC. Its protein product is CSVERGNSYGYTF.

This clonotype has only a few counts. The CDR3 DNA is TGTGCCAGCAGTGAGACAGGGTTAACTGAAGCTTTCTTT. Translated: CASSETGLTEAFF. The rearrangement links TRBV6-1 to TRBJ1-1; 7 bases agree with TRBD1. This CDR3 has 13 amino acids. Germline values: CDR1 MNHNS, CDR2 SASEGT. Trimming took 3 bases from V and 5 from J; bases not matched to a gene: 3.

J is TRBJ2-5 and V is TRBV20-1; 7 bases line up with TRBD2. Germline V gene data show CDR1 as DFQATT and CDR2 as SNEGSKA (reference sequence). V shed 0 bases and J 4 bases; nucleotides not matched to a gene: 17. The CDR3 runs 18 residues. CDR3 amino acids: CSARESRLTGGPRETQYF. In DNA, the CDR3 is TGCAGTGCTAGAGAGTCCAGGTTGACGGGGGGACCCCGAGAGACCCAGTACTTC.

This rearrangement joins TRBV30 to TRBJ2-6; D unresolved. The CDR3 covers 13 residues. With 3 bases removed from V and 0 bases from J, the gap between germline ends came to 3 bases. CDR1 is GTSNPN, CDR2 SVGIG, per germline (reference sequence). The CDR3, as DNA: TGTGCCTGGAGGTACTCTGGGGCCAACGTCCTGACTTTC. This codes for CAWRYSGANVLTF.

The CDR3 DNA reads as TGCAGCGCTTGGACAGGACGCACCGGGGAGCTGTTTTTT. Translation: CSAWTGRTGELFF. This chain joins TRBV29-1 and TRBJ2-2; 7 bases map to TRBD1. Germline loops: CDR1 SQVTM, CDR2 ANQGSEA. J lost 4 bases, V lost 7 bases, and 6 bases had no gene match. The CDR3 runs 13 residues.

This chain connects TRBV20-1 to TRBJ2-3, with 10 bases that match TRBD1. Germline assignment: CDR1 DFQATT and CDR2 SNEGSKA (reference sequence). This CDR3 spans 16 amino acids. V was clipped by 7 bases and J by 0 bases; unmatched bases: 10. CDR3 sequence (DNA): TGCAGTGACCTTGCTCCGGGACAGGGGAGCACAGATACGCAGTATTTT. Protein sequence: CSDLAPGQGSTDTQYF.

The V gene is TRBV5-1, the J gene TRBJ2-7; 7 bases agree with TRBD2. The CDR3 loop spans 13 amino acids. Germline lookup yields CDR1 SGHRS and CDR2 YFSETQ. V lost 3 bases to trimming and J lost 7 bases; unmatched junction nucleotides: 7. CDR3 protein: CASSYGGSWEQYF. Written as DNA, the CDR3 is TGCGCCAGCAGCTATGGCGGGAGCTGGGAGCAGTACTTC.

The genes are TRBV4-1 and TRBJ2-5; unclear D gene. The V and J ends lost 0 bases and 2 bases respectively, with 10 bases between them. The CDR3 contains 15 residues. Germline V lookup: CDR1 MGHRA, CDR2 YSYEKL. The CDR3 here is CASSQEGLPQETQYF. As DNA, the CDR3 is TGCGCCAGCAGCCAAGAAGGATTACCTCAAGAGACCCAGTACTTC.